The 10 T cell receptor beta chains listed next were all sequenced from one sample in a study of T cells in Graves' hyperthyroidism and ophthalmopathy. Researchers took RNA transcripts and amplified the TCR beta CDR3 regions from them. First-round RT-PCR with HTBI primers amplified the TCR CDR3 region. TCRdb re-called the multiplex PCR reads through MiXCR, storing one row per CDR3 protein. The data contain about 770,000 distinct CDR3 sequences, approximately 18% of them seen just once; the ten biggest clones take up around 17%. The sample taken for sequencing was blood. Receptors originate from a woman aged 50 to 60 with Graves' hyperthyroidism that later progressed to Graves' ophthalmopathy.

Note on this clonotype: Since a much larger clone is just one base distant, this may be a read error. The chain employs TRBV5-6 and TRBJ1-2, with a tentative D call TRBD1 (6 bases). The V and J ends lost 0 bases and 4 bases respectively, with 16 bases between them. CDR1 and CDR2 from the germline V gene are SGHDT and YYEEEE. This CDR3 region has 16 residues. In nucleotides, the CDR3 is TGTGCCAGCAGCTTGGATTGGACAGCCAGCCCCTATGGCTACACCTTC. It codes for CASSLDWTASPYGYTF.

This clonotype was detected many times. The V call is TRBV5-1, the J call TRBJ1-2; 7 bases are shared with TRBD1. V was clipped by 2 bases and J by 4 bases; unmatched bases: 5. This CDR3 region has 14 residues. Germline CDR1 SGHRS, CDR2 YFSETQ. CDR3: CASSLQGSSYGYTF. The CDR3 DNA reads TGCGCCAGCAGCTTACAGGGGAGTAGCTATGGCTACACCTTC.

This clonotype occurred many times. V gene TRBV27 combines with J gene TRBJ1-4; D is ambiguous. The CDR3 totals 15 residues. Trimming removed 1 base from V and 5 bases from J, with 11 bases in between. Germline V lookup: CDR1 MNHEY, CDR2 SMNVEV (reference sequence). This CDR3 is CASSLLGSGNEKLFF. DNA of the CDR3: TGTGCCAGCAGTTTATTGGGTAGTGGGAATGAAAAACTGTTTTTT. Full variable domain (rest looked up from reference TRBV27 and TRBJ1-4): EAQVTQNPRYLITVTGKKLTVTCSQNMNHEYMSWYRQDPGLGLRQIYYSMNVEVTDKGDVPEGYKVSRKEKRNFPLILESPSPNQTSLYFCASSLLGSGNEKLFFGSGTQLSVL.

This rearrangement joins TRBV27 to TRBJ2-7; possibly TRBD2 for D (7 bases). V was cut by 8 bases and J by 6 bases, with 23 bases left in between. Germline CDR1 is MNHEY and CDR2 is SMNVEV (reference sequence). The CDR3 is 15 amino acids. The CDR3 DNA reads as TGTGCCAGCCGCTGGGGGGGGGGGGCCGTGCGCGAGCAGTACTTC. Its translation: CASRWGGGAVREQYF.

The chain joins TRBV2 to TRBJ2-4; D perhaps matches TRBD2 (7 bases). Germline V CDR1 and CDR2: SNHLY, FYNNEI. The CDR3 covers 18 residues. The V end lost 6 bases, the J end lost 8 bases, and 29 bases lay between the germline ends. The CDR3 sequence: CASSQAPITGGQWDIQYF. The CDR3 nucleotides are TGTGCCAGCAGCCAAGCCCCAATCACCGGGGGGCAATGGGACATTCAGTACTTC.

This clonotype occurred many times. The genes are TRBV20-1 and TRBJ2-3, with 9 bases matching TRBD1. There are 16 residues in the CDR3. The germline CDR1 and CDR2 sequences are DFQATT and SNEGSKA (reference sequence). V dropped 0 bases and J dropped 4; count of bases not matched to a gene: 8. The CDR3 protein is CSARDTGQGIADTQYF. The DNA of the CDR3 is TGCAGTGCTAGAGATACGGGACAGGGAATAGCAGATACGCAGTATTTT.

The chain is built from TRBV4-2 and TRBJ1-2; 7 positions match TRBD1. The CDR3 has 16 amino acids. Germline CDR1 is LGHNA and CDR2 is YNFKEQ. The trim removed 0 bases at V and 0 bases at J, leaving 4 bases unmatched. CDR3 protein: CASSQDLGQSNYGYTF. The CDR3 nucleotides read TGTGCCAGCAGCCAAGATCTGGGACAGTCTAACTATGGCTACACCTTC.

V usage is TRBV7-2 and J usage is TRBJ2-5, with 12 bases aligning to TRBD2. CDR1 and CDR2 (germline): SGHTA, FQGNSA. Trimming removed 5 bases from V and 5 bases from J; junction bases left unmatched: 6. The CDR3 spans 15 residues. CDR3 DNA: TGTGCCAGCAGCCAACCTAGCGGGGGGGTGGAGACCCAGTACTTC. Its protein is CASSQPSGGVETQYF.

Many counts were recorded for this clonotype. The rearrangement links TRBV12-3 or TRBV12-4 to TRBJ2-2, with D hard to call. Trimming cost V 8 bases and J 2 bases, with 15 bases left between them. The CDR3 runs 15 residues. The CDR3, as DNA: TGTGCCAGCGGGTGGGGTTCTCGAAACACCGGGGAGCTGTTTTTT. Translation: CASGWGSRNTGELFF.

The V call is TRBV2, the J call TRBJ1-1; D not resolved. The CDR3 spans 11 residues. Germline V CDR1 and CDR2: SNHLY, FYNNEI. V was cut by 7 bases and J by 5 bases, with 8 bases left in between. The CDR3 coding sequence is TGTGCCAGCATAGGGCCAACTGAAGCTTTCTTT. It is translated as CASIGPTEAFF.